The 10 T cell receptor beta chains below all came from one sample that was sequenced in a study of shared clonotypes between healthy human individuals. The table came from immunoSEQ multiplex PCR; TCRdb's copy has only in-frame clones and leaves some out. Found here are 2.3 million or so clones, about 92% of them singletons; the top ten hold 0.3% to 0.4%. Sequencing was performed on naive CD4+ T cells from PBMCs. Subset here: CD45RA+ positively selected. These receptors were collected from a young man in good health. Some clones in this sample may be carry-over from other donors' samples.

The V call is TRBV19, the J call TRBJ2-7, with unresolved D. Germline V gives CDR1 LNHDA, CDR2 SQIVND (reference sequence). This CDR3 has 9 residues. V was clipped by 7 bases and J by 3 bases, with 1 base between them. DNA for the CDR3: TGTGCCAGTAACTACGAGCAGTACTTC. Translation gives CASNYEQYF. The variable domain in full, with the rest retrieved from reference TRBV19 and TRBJ2-7, is DGGITQSPKYLFRKEGQNVTLSCEQNLNHDAMYWYRQDPGQGLRLIYYSQIVNDFQKGDIAEGYSVSREKKESFPLTVTSAQKNPTAFYLCASNYEQYFGPGTRLTVT.

The chain is built from TRBV5-1 and TRBJ2-3, with a weak D call TRBD2 (6 bases). V was shortened by 3 bases and J by 2 bases, with 13 bases between the two germline ends. The CDR3 runs 15 residues. The germline gives CDR1 SGHRS, CDR2 YFSETQ. The CDR3 here is CASSWTAGFTDTQYF. CDR3 bases: TGCGCCAGCAGCTGGACTGCGGGATTCACAGATACGCAGTATTTT.

J is TRBJ1-4 and V is TRBV30; tentatively, D is TRBD1 (5 bases). Germline lookup yields CDR1 GTSNPN and CDR2 SVGIG (reference sequence). Trimming left V 3 bases short and J 2 bases short, with 22 bases between. This CDR3 region has 18 residues. The CDR3 nucleotides read TGTGCCTGGAGCCGGGGGAGGGAGTTATACAAGACTAATGAAAAACTGTTTTTT. Protein sequence: CAWSRGRELYKTNEKLFF.

The gene calls are TRBV15 and TRBJ2-7; the D is unclear. The CDR3 consists of 11 residues. Germline V gene sequence: CDR1 LNHNV, CDR2 YYDKDF (reference sequence). Trimming left V 3 bases short and J 6 bases short, with 6 bases between. In DNA form, the CDR3 reads TGTGCCACCAGCAGCTTAGGCGAGCAGTACTTC. It encodes CATSSLGEQYF.

This clone occurred a few times. The rearrangement joins TRBV5-1 to TRBJ1-1; 9 bases fit TRBD1. The V and J ends lost 4 bases and 7 bases, in that order; junction bases with no gene match: 5. CDR1 and CDR2 from the germline V gene are SGHRS and YFSETQ. The CDR3 loop spans 13 amino acids. The DNA of the CDR3 is TGCGCCAGCAGCCCGGACAGGGGAAATGAAGCTTTCTTT. This encodes CASSPDRGNEAFF. Full variable domain (rest looked up from reference TRBV5-1 and TRBJ1-1): KAGVTQTPRYLIKTRGQQVTLSCSPISGHRSVSWYQQTPGQGLQFLFEYFSETQRNKGNFPGRFSGRQFSNSRSEMNVSTLELGDSALYLCASSPDRGNEAFFGQGTRLTVV.

The chain is built from TRBV5-1 and TRBJ2-3, with 8 bases fitting TRBD2. The CDR3 runs to 15 residues. V shed 2 bases and J 4 bases; nucleotides not matched to a gene: 6. Germline CDR1 reads SGHRS; CDR2 reads YFSETQ. The CDR3 DNA reads as TGCGCCAGCAGCTTCAACGCGGGAGGCCCAGATACGCAGTATTTT. It specifies CASSFNAGGPDTQYF.

The chain couples TRBV5-8 to TRBJ1-5; D gene unclear. The CDR3 covers 15 residues. Trimming left V 4 bases short and J 3 bases short, with 14 bases between. The germline V gene has CDR1 SGHTS and CDR2 YDEGEE. CDR3 in DNA: TGTGCCAGCAGCAACCGGGCCTCCTTCAATCAGCCCCAGCATTTT. Translated, it gives CASSNRASFNQPQHF.

V gene TRBV5-1 combines with J gene TRBJ2-5; D gene unclear. Germline values: CDR1 SGHRS, CDR2 YFSETQ. The ends were cut back, 3 bases at V and 2 bases at J, with 17 bases in the middle. The CDR3 is 16 residues long. For the CDR3, the DNA is TGCGCCAGCAGCTATACCACTGGACCCATGCAAGAGACCCAGTACTTC. Translating it yields CASSYTTGPMQETQYF.

This rearrangement joins TRBV9 to TRBJ1-2; D unresolved. The CDR3 is 13 residues long. The ends were cut back, 0 bases at V and 8 bases at J, with 11 bases in the middle. Looked up from germline, CDR1 is SGDLS and CDR2 is YYNGEE. The chain's CDR3 is CASSVEIRSGYTF. CDR3 nucleotides: TGTGCCAGCAGCGTAGAGATTCGGTCCGGCTACACCTTC.

The CDR3, as DNA: TGTGCCAGCAGGCCGGGGAACTTTAATCAGCCCCAGCATTTT. It specifies CASRPGNFNQPQHF. V gene TRBV28 combines with J gene TRBJ1-5; D remains ambiguous. Germline CDR1 reads MDHEN; CDR2 reads SYDVKM. V was shortened by 6 bases and J by 4 bases, with 13 bases between the two germline ends. This CDR3 has 14 residues.